This paragraph reports one T cell receptor (beta chain). Its antigen is not identified. Stated time point: week 5, during vaccination. Mutant IDH1 20-mer peptide, at 300 ug, made up each vaccine dose, with topical imiquimod. Donors had new WHO grade 3 or 4 IDH1-mutant, ATRX-lost astrocytomas. The V gene's germline CDR1 is SEHNR and CDR2 FQNEAQ (reference sequence). The V end lost 0 bases, the J end lost 8 bases, and 7 bases lay between the germline ends. The CDR3 covers 13 residues. This sample is part of a study of a mutant IDH1 vaccine in newly diagnosed glioma. On the study more broadly: Eight vaccinations were given in weeks 1, 3, 5, 7, 11, 15, 19 and 23. Sex distribution of treated patients was about 60% male and roughly 38% female; mean age was around 40 years. Vaccination started 4-6 weeks after radiotherapy alone, or with temozolomide cycles.

Profiled with immunoSEQ multiplex PCR; TCRdb holds only in-frame clones, not every one. The sample yields around 78,000 clones, roughly nine tenths seen once. The TCR comes from a woman in her forties or fifties with glioma. The sequencing here drew on PBMCs, taken from a glioma patient whose treatment included an IDH1 peptide vaccine. The chain couples TRBV7-9 to TRBJ2-2; no firm D call. The CDR3 nucleotides read TGTGCCAGCAGCTTAGCGGACCCGGGGGAGCTGTTTTTT. This gives the protein CASSLADPGELFF.